This T cell receptor beta chain appears in the sequencing data of a study of shared clonotypes between healthy human individuals (dated by TCRdb to about 2020). Regarding the study in general: A couple of women and three men aged 18 to 49 years were included in the cohort. For each donor, CD4 naive and CD4 memory were each given three plates, CD8 naive was given two plates, and CD8 memory was given one plate. To estimate repertoire size and how much clonotypes are shared between individuals, the study performed deep sequencing of blood TCR repertoires from about five healthy adults. Libraries were prepared and TCR repertoires were sequenced by different laboratories using diverse techniques, in order to increase sequencing depth and limit assay-specific biases. Per donor, leukapheresis produced somewhere between about 0.94 and 9.5 billion PBMCs.

Donors were healthy HIV-negative adults with no recently reported acute infections or vaccinations. Every donor was a Caucasian adult living in Nashville, Tennessee, USA. CD4+ T cells were enriched through magnetic negative selection, after which naive cells were positively selected on CD45RA and the remaining negative fraction served as the memory subset. After blood collection by leukapheresis, PBMCs were isolated using Ficoll-Histopaque density gradient centrifugation and then cryopreserved in the vapor phase of liquid nitrogen. Analytical flow cytometry was used to check the purity and quantity of every magnetically sorted T cell population. Genomic DNA was isolated from every sorted fraction and measured by UV absorbance on a Nanodrop 2000c. General study outcomes and caveats: Rarefaction of sorted-subset datasets indicated incomplete sequencing despite the large sequencing depth. Sharing across several donors was observed for around 5% of naive CD4, under 4% of naive CD8, 2.3% of memory CD4, and around 0.42% of memory CD8 clonotypes. Pairwise subsampling led to the expectation that sequencing depth would affect the degree of clonotype sharing among donors. Because the study included a small number of donors, the genetic and exposure-history diversity represented was limited. Sampling was restricted to blood, and TCR repertoires in tissue are likely to differ from TCR repertoires in blood. Naive subsets generally had larger estimated clonotype richness than memory subsets. Compared with non-shared clonotypes, clonotypes shared by all four sorted-subset donors had higher generation probabilities.

TCR CDR3 regions were amplified from genomic DNA by multiplex PCR using the deep immunoSEQ assay. Genomic DNA extracted from each cell subset was distributed evenly over all wells of several immunoSEQ 96-well plates, and each plate served as one replicate. For sorted subsets, each replicate PCR was loaded with roughly 190 ng genomic DNA, equivalent to 30,000 to 35,000 T cell genomes. The purified libraries were quantified using a Qubit 3.0 fluorometer, sized with a Bioanalyzer 2100, and then quantified again using the KAPA Library Quantification kit. Each immunoSEQ 96-well plate was sequenced on its own single-read 150-cycle Illumina NextSeq 550 flow cell. Per the authors' processing: Because the immunoSEQ output included only junctional sequences and no quality scores, the filtering could not be the same as the filtering used for full-length reads. Sequences were annotated with PyIR, a Python wrapper for IgBLAST v1.9, using IMGT germline references to assign V/J genes and CDR3. Reads were filtered out if the reads had weak V/J assignments (E-value above 1e-6), no CDR3, stop codons, out-of-frame junctions, or ambiguous translated residues. A V3J clonotype was defined by an identical inferred V gene, J gene, and CDR3 amino acid sequence. Percentage overlap between repertoires was computed as shared unique clonotypes divided by the size of the smaller repertoire. Richness of each repertoire was evaluated using RTK rarefaction, the Chao1 estimator, and Recon v2.1 estimates of unobserved clonotypes. OLGA was used to compute generation probabilities for all TCRbeta clonotypes that the gDNA method yielded from a handful of donors. Held by TCRdb, this immuneACCESS table contains in-frame sequences only and omits some clones. Under half of the omission traces to an unresolved V gene where checked; the cause of the rest is unknown. V, J and clone size were drawn from that table, and D and trimming were deduced from the DNA. This sample comprises approximately 720,000 clones, about two thirds of them detected only once. Less than 2% of the sample rests with the top ten.

Of note for this clone: Its cognate antigen has yet to be identified. Per-base qualities were not stored, and no clone one base away is much larger.

V and J are trimmed by 0 bases and 3 bases, and the gene matches miss 6 bases of the junction. Including cysteine and phenylalanine, the CDR3 has 16 amino acids. Only the CDR3 portion is preserved as DNA: 48 bases, with reading frame beginning at the first base. The germline V gene (reference sequence) supplies CDR1 LNHNV and CDR2 YYDKDF. This clonotype originated in a woman aged 30 to 39 in good health. The chain links TRBV15 with TRBJ2-3; the junction holds 7 bases that match TRBD2. The sequencing sample was made of memory CD4+ T cells sorted from blood. The cell subset or site label on this specimen signifies: CD45RA-negative fraction. The DNA sequence reads TGTGCCACCAGCAGAGATCGCGGGAGTGGTACAGATACGCAGTATTTT. It translates as CATSRDRGSGTDTQYF.